Below, 5 T cell receptor beta chains from the same sample are listed, as sequenced in a study of graft-versus-host responses after intestinal transplantation. Produced via immunoSEQ multiplex PCR; TCRdb's table is partial and in-frame only. The data hold fewer than 130,000 clones, with 90% to 95% observed a single time. Their antigens remain unidentified. The material sequenced was unstimulated CD8+ T cells sorted from spleen or lymph node cells, taken before intestinal transplant. All receptors come from a human donor who received an intestinal transplant.

The chain is built from TRBV7-6 and TRBJ2-7; D remains ambiguous. V shed 1 base and J shed 1 base, with 8 bases lying between them. Germline CDR1 SGHVS, CDR2 FNYEAQ. CDR3 length: 14 residues. The DNA for the CDR3 is TGTGCCAGCAGCTTAGACGTTAAATCCTACGAGCAGTACTTC. Its translation is CASSLDVKSYEQYF. Full variable domain (outside the CDR3, taken from reference TRBV7-6 and TRBJ2-7): GAGVSQSPRYKVTKRGQDVALRCDPISGHVSLYWYRQALGQGPEFLTYFNYEAQQDKSGLPNDRFSAERPEGSISTLTIQRTEQRDSAMYRCASSLDVKSYEQYFGPGTRLTVT.

The J gene is TRBJ2-7, the V gene TRBV5-5, with TRBD2 as a possible D gene (5 bases). The CDR3 extends over 14 amino acids. Deletions cut 2 bases from V and 2 bases from J, with 11 bases between. Germline V gene data show CDR1 as SGHKS and CDR2 as YYEKEE (reference sequence). DNA for the CDR3: TGTGCCAGCAGCTTTGGAAGCGGTACCTACGAGCAGTACTTC. It specifies CASSFGSGTYEQYF.

The chain joins TRBV9 to TRBJ2-2; unclear D gene. With 3 bases removed from V and 0 bases from J, the gap between germline ends came to 6 bases. There are 14 residues in the CDR3. Germline lookup yields CDR1 SGDLS and CDR2 YYNGEE. The CDR3 DNA is TGTGCCAGCAGCGCCCTAACGAACACCGGGGAGCTGTTTTTT. This gives the protein CASSALTNTGELFF. The full variable domain, completed using reference TRBV9 and TRBJ2-2, is DSGVTQTPKHLITATGQRVTLRCSPRSGDLSVYWYQQSLDQGLQFLIQYYNGEERAKGNILERFSAQQFPDLHSELNLSSLELGDSALYFCASSALTNTGELFFGEGSRLTVL.

The CDR3 sequence is CATSRETLAENTGELFF. The CDR3 region has the DNA TGTGCCACCAGCAGAGAAACCTTAGCGGAGAACACCGGGGAGCTGTTTTTT. The rearrangement links TRBV15 to TRBJ2-2, with a possible D match to TRBD2 (6 bases). This CDR3 is built from 17 residues. The V end was cut by 0 bases, the J end by 1 base, with 12 bases between. Germline V gene data show CDR1 as LNHNV and CDR2 as YYDKDF (reference sequence).

The chain employs TRBV5-4 and TRBJ2-2, with 10 bases identical to TRBD1. V was pared by 0 bases and J by 6 bases, with 8 bases of the junction left unmatched. The CDR3 contains 17 residues. Germline assignment: CDR1 SGHNT and CDR2 YYREEE (reference sequence). This CDR3 is CASSLAVGTGDPGELFF. CDR3 nucleotides: TGTGCCAGCAGCTTGGCCGTAGGGACAGGGGACCCCGGGGAGCTGTTTTTT.